The 14 T cell receptor beta chains below come from one sample, sequenced in a study of blood T cell repertoires in COVID-19. TCRdb's table, derived via immunoSEQ multiplex PCR, lists solely in-frame clones and lacks some. The table shows around 170,000 clones, with around 80% occurring only once. The sample taken for sequencing was peripheral blood. The receptors shown here come from a young man with active or convalescent COVID-19.

The chain is built from TRBV21-1 and TRBJ1-1. TRBV21-1 is classified as a pseudogene. The CDR3 loop spans 22 amino acids. Written as DNA, the CDR3 is TGTGCCAGCAGCAAAGCCCCCCTCCTGGCCCCCGGGGGGTGCTGTATGAACACTGAAGCTTTCTTT. Its translation: CASSKAPLLAPGGCCMNTEAFF.

The CDR3 bases are TGTGCCAGTAGTATCCGTACGGACAGCACCTACGAGCAGTACTTC. The encoded protein is CASSIRTDSTYEQYF. The chain is built from TRBV19 and TRBJ2-7; possible D gene TRBD1, 6 bases. CDR3 length: 15 amino acids. The germline CDR1 and CDR2 sequences are LNHDA and SQIVND (reference sequence). Trimming cost V 3 bases and J 2 bases, with 14 bases left between them.

V and J are TRBV7-9 and TRBJ1-6; possible D gene TRBD1, 5 bases. CDR1 is SEHNR, CDR2 FQNEAQ, per germline (reference sequence). Deletions cut 6 bases from V and 1 base from J, with 16 bases between. The CDR3 extends over 17 amino acids. CDR3 sequence (DNA): TGTGCCAGCAGATCGACCAGGGTACGATCCTATAATTCACCCCTCCACTTT. This gives the protein CASRSTRVRSYNSPLHF.

The gene calls are TRBV5-1 and TRBJ1-1; D unclear. This CDR3 has 13 amino acids. Trimming removed 3 bases at V and 1 base at J, with 7 bases between. Per the germline V gene, CDR1 is SGHRS and CDR2 is YFSETQ. The CDR3 region has the DNA TGCGCCAGCAGCTGGCAGGAGAACACTGAAGCTTTCTTT. Encoded protein: CASSWQENTEAFF.

Only a few counts were recorded for this clone. The chain links TRBV9 to TRBJ1-3; the D gene is possibly TRBD1 (5 bases). Trimming shortened V by 4 bases and J by 3 bases, and 20 bases separated the two germline ends. Germline V lookup: CDR1 SGDLS, CDR2 YYNGEE. The CDR3 is made up of 17 amino acids. CDR3 sequence: CASSRGPSDKNGNTIYF. The CDR3 DNA is TGTGCCAGCAGCAGGGGCCCCTCCGACAAGAATGGAAACACCATATATTTT.

V and J are TRBV11-2 and TRBJ2-3, with unresolved D. V was shortened by 2 bases and J by 4 bases, with 10 bases between the two germline ends. This CDR3 contains 14 residues. The germline gives CDR1 SGHAT, CDR2 FQNNGV. DNA for the CDR3: TGTGCCAGCAGCTTATGGTCGCGGCCAGATACGCAGTATTTT. Its translation: CASSLWSRPDTQYF.

This chain uses TRBV5-1 with TRBJ1-4; 10 bases fit TRBD1. Losses at the gene ends were 4 bases for V and 6 bases for J; bases not matched to a gene: 6. The V gene's germline CDR1 is SGHRS and CDR2 YFSETQ. There are 15 residues in the CDR3. Written as DNA, the CDR3 is TGCGCCAGCAGCCTTCAGGGGACAGGGGATGAAAAACTGTTTTTT. Its protein product is CASSLQGTGDEKLFF.

This clone showed up just once. The identical CDR3 is also encoded by other nucleotide sequences in the sample. This chain joins TRBV6-5 and TRBJ1-5; D call uncertain. This CDR3 contains 15 residues. Per the germline V gene, CDR1 is MNHEY and CDR2 is SVGAGI. V was pared by 0 bases and J by 0 bases, with 6 bases between. This CDR3 reads CASSYSGDSNQPQHF. CDR3 DNA sequence: TGTGCCAGCAGTTACTCGGGCGATAGCAATCAGCCCCAGCATTTT.

The genes are TRBV27 and TRBJ1-2; D is uncertain. The CDR3 has 15 residues. CDR1 and CDR2 (germline): MNHEY, SMNVEV (reference sequence). Trimming cost V 2 bases and J 3 bases, with 13 bases left between them. The CDR3 nucleotides are TGTGCCAGCAGTTTAGGCACCGGGAGTTACTATGGCTACACCTTC. Amino acids: CASSLGTGSYYGYTF.

The rearrangement links TRBV10-3 to TRBJ2-3; 13 bases line up with TRBD2. V shed 8 bases and J 3 bases; nucleotides not matched to a gene: 5. From germline, CDR1 is ENHRY and CDR2 SYGVKD. The CDR3 is made up of 15 amino acids. CDR3 bases: TGTGCCATCGCGACTAGCGGGGGGTCAACAGATACGCAGTATTTT. This codes for CAIATSGGSTDTQYF.

The V gene is TRBV28, the J gene TRBJ1-1, with 7 bases that match TRBD1. Germline values: CDR1 MDHEN, CDR2 SYDVKM. V gave up 2 bases and J gave up 4 bases; unmatched junction bases: 7. The CDR3 is 15 residues long. The CDR3 region is CASSLIPGGSTEAFF. The CDR3 DNA is TGTGCCAGCAGTTTAATCCCAGGGGGGAGCACTGAAGCTTTCTTT.

The chain uses TRBV7-6 and TRBJ2-5; 7 positions agree with TRBD2. Germline V gives CDR1 SGHVS, CDR2 FNYEAQ. Unmatched junction bases numbered 19, after V lost 7 bases and J lost 5 bases. This CDR3 is built from 17 residues. CDR3 region: CASTTPSETSWTETQYF. In DNA, the CDR3 is TGTGCCAGCACTACCCCCTCGGAGACTAGCTGGACGGAGACCCAGTACTTC.

The rearrangement joins TRBV9 to TRBJ2-7; a possible D gene is TRBD2 (6 bases). The CDR3 totals 14 residues. From germline, CDR1 is SGDLS and CDR2 YYNGEE. The V gene lost 0 bases and the J gene lost 3 bases, with 10 bases spanning the gap. Here the CDR3 reads CASSVALGGYEQYV. The CDR3 DNA follows: TGTGCCAGCAGCGTAGCGTTGGGGGGCTACGAGCAGTACGTC.

The chain couples TRBV15 to TRBJ2-5, with D perhaps TRBD1 (6 bases). Looked up from germline, CDR1 is LNHNV and CDR2 is YYDKDF (reference sequence). CDR3 length: 11 amino acids. Trimming pared 5 bases from V and 6 bases from J, leaving 7 bases between. The CDR3 DNA is TGTGCCACCAGCCAGGGGAAGACCCAGTACTTC. It encodes CATSQGKTQYF.